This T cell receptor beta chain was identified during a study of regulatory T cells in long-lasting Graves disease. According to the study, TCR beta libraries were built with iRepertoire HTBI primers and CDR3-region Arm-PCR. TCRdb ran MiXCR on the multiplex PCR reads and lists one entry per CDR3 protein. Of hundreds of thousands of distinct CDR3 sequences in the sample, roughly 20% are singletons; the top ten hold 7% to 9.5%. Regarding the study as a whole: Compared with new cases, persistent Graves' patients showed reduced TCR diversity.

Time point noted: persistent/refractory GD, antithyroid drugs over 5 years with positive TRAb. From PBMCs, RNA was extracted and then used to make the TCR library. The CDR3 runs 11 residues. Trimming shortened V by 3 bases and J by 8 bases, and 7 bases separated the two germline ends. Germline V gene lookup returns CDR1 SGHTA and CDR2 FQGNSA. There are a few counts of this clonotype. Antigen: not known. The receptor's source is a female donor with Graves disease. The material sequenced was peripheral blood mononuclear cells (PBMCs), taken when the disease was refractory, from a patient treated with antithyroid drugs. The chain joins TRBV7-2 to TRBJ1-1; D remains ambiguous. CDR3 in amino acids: CASSFAEEAFF. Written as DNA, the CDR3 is TGTGCCAGCAGCTTTGCGGAGGAAGCTTTCTTT. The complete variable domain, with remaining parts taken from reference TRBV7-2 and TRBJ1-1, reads GAGVSQSPSNKVTEKGKDVELRCDPISGHTALYWYRQSLGQGLEFLIYFQGNSAPDKSGLPSDRFSAERTGGSVSTLTIQRTQQEDSAVYLCASSFAEEAFFGQGTRLTVV.